This T cell receptor (beta chain) came from a study of early T cells in non-severe SARS-CoV-2 infection. Study context: Sequencing input comprised bulk RNA from unsorted whole blood; chain pairing was not available.

The V and J ends lost 3 bases and 6 bases respectively, with 15 bases between them. Germline values: CDR1 SGHRS, CDR2 YFSETQ. The CDR3 is made up of 14 amino acids. Individual cDNA molecules each received unique molecular identifiers attached to them. MiXCR was run by TCRdb on the 5' RACE reads, yielding one entry per CDR3 protein. The data contain around 50,000 distinct CDR3 sequences, 10% to 15% of them singletons. This TCR derives from an adult who was a healthcare worker with PCR-confirmed SARS-CoV-2 infection or an uninfected control (not recorded which). Sequenced input: whole blood. J is TRBJ1-2 and V is TRBV5-1, with a tentative D call TRBD1 (5 bases). The CDR3 region is CASSSGTLGHGYTF. Written as DNA, the CDR3 is TGCGCCAGCAGCTCCGGGACTCTAGGACATGGCTACACCTTC.